Listed below are T cell receptor beta chains from one sample, sequenced in a study of early T cells in non-severe SARS-CoV-2 infection. TCRdb analysed the 5' RACE reads with MiXCR anew, one entry per CDR3 protein. The sample records around 30,000 distinct CDR3 sequences, over 8.5% being singletons. The sequencing sample was made of whole blood. These receptors all stem from an adult who was a healthcare worker with PCR-confirmed SARS-CoV-2 infection or an uninfected control (not recorded which). Each CDR3 is given with its conserved first and last residue. The D gene is left open where the match is weak. The listing skips clone size in some rows; elsewhere it reads once, few, many or a size class.

j_gene,abundance,len,d_gene,v_gene,CDR3aa,CDR3nt
TRBJ1-1,once,13,.,TRBV7-2,CASSGRYGTVAFF,TGTGCCAGCAGCGGACGATACGGGACTGTAGCTTTCTTT
TRBJ2-3,many,12,.,TRBV14,CASSPGGSTQYF,TGTGCCAGCAGCCCTGGGGGATCTACGCAGTATTTT
TRBJ1-3,many,15,TRBD1,TRBV12-3/TRBV12-4,CASSRDRSSGNTIYF,TGTGCCAGCAGTCGGGACAGGAGCTCTGGAAACACCATATATTTT
TRBJ2-5,.,13,TRBD2,TRBV12-3/TRBV12-4,CASRSSGKETQYF,TGTGCCAGCAGATCTAGCGGGAAAGAGACCCAGTACTTC
TRBJ2-6,many,15,.,TRBV6-1,CASSGGFSGANVLTF,TGTGCCAGCAGTGGAGGTTTCTCTGGGGCCAACGTCCTGACTTTC
TRBJ2-1,many,13,.,TRBV29-1,CSVEVAAYNEQFF,TGCAGCGTTGAAGTTGCGGCCTACAATGAGCAGTTCTTC
TRBJ2-5,few,15,TRBD2,TRBV24-1,CATSDRSGGEETQYF,TGTGCCACCAGTGACAGAAGCGGGGGAGAAGAGACCCAGTACTTC
TRBJ1-5,.,12,.,TRBV18,CASRTGNQPQHF,TGTGCCAGCCGGACAGGCAATCAGCCCCAGCATTTT
TRBJ2-7,few,11,.,TRBV20-1,CSAYDSDEQYF,TGCAGTGCTTATGACTCTGACGAGCAGTACTTC
TRBJ2-3,few,15,.,TRBV9,CASSVDGVMTDTQYF,TGTGCCAGCAGCGTAGACGGGGTTATGACAGATACGCAGTATTTT
TRBJ2-7,few,12,.,TRBV29-1,CSVEIGSYEQYF,TGCAGCGTTGAGATAGGGTCCTACGAGCAGTACTTC
TRBJ2-1,many,14,TRBD2,TRBV20-1,CSASGAGVYNEQFF,TGCAGTGCTAGTGGCGCGGGGGTGTACAATGAGCAGTTCTTC
TRBJ1-2,.,14,TRBD1,TRBV9,CASSLDRLNYGYTF,TGTGCCAGCAGCTTGGACAGGCTGAACTATGGCTACACCTTC
TRBJ1-2,few,15,TRBD1,TRBV5-4,CASSSPGQGAYGYTF,TGTGCCAGCAGCTCACCGGGACAGGGGGCCTATGGCTACACCTTC
TRBJ1-4,many,16,.,TRBV19,CASSIKWGMANEKLFF,TGTGCCAGTAGTATCAAGTGGGGCATGGCTAATGAAAAACTGTTTTTT
TRBJ2-5,many,16,TRBD2,TRBV6-5,CASSSLSGGRKETQYF,TGTGCCAGCAGTTCCCTTAGCGGGGGGCGGAAAGAGACCCAGTACTTC
TRBJ1-2,many,15,.,TRBV20-1,CSARDRGRAARVYTF,TGCAGTGCTAGAGACCGAGGGAGAGCAGCTCGTGTCTACACCTTC
TRBJ1-1,many,14,TRBD1,TRBV12-5,CATNRGQLNTEAFF,TGTGCTACTAATAGGGGACAGCTGAACACTGAAGCTTTCTTT
TRBJ1-5,medium-sized,14,.,TRBV18,CASSTFDSNQPQHF,TGTGCCAGCTCAACGTTCGATAGCAATCAGCCCCAGCATTTT
TRBJ2-5,.,14,.,TRBV7-7,CASSLVQGQETQYF,TGTGCCAGCAGCTTAGTACAGGGCCAAGAGACCCAGTACTTC
TRBJ1-4,many,13,.,TRBV19,CASSRGLEEKLFF,TGTGCCAGTAGTAGGGGACTCGAGGAAAAACTGTTTTTT
TRBJ2-5,few,13,.,TRBV3-1,CASSQGFQETQYF,TGTGCCAGCAGCCAGGGGTTCCAAGAGACCCAGTACTTC